The subject of this entry is one TCR beta chain. The data were obtained in a study of CD8+ T cells in alopecia areata. Background on the study: Treated patients received severity scores based on the percentage of scalp area affected.

Trimming shortened V by 4 bases and J by 4 bases, and 6 bases separated the two germline ends. CDR3 length: 11 amino acids. Germline assignment: CDR1 SGHRS and CDR2 YFSETQ. Sequencing templates came from extracted RNA that was reverse transcribed into cDNA. The method was immunoSEQ multiplex PCR; TCRdb's version includes in-frame clones alone and lacks a portion of them. Of 150,000 or so clones in the sample, about 61% are singletons; the top ten hold roughly 17%. Noted treatment: oral pan-JAK inhibitor, 5-10 mg twice daily. The source was CD4+ T cells sorted from blood, collected at approximately week 55, from a patient treated with tofacitinib. This TCR derives from a human donor with alopecia areata. The chain carries TRBV5-1 and TRBJ2-7; D gene unclear. For the CDR3, the DNA is TGCGCCAGCAGCGGAACATACGAGCAGTACTTC. As protein: CASSGTYEQYF.